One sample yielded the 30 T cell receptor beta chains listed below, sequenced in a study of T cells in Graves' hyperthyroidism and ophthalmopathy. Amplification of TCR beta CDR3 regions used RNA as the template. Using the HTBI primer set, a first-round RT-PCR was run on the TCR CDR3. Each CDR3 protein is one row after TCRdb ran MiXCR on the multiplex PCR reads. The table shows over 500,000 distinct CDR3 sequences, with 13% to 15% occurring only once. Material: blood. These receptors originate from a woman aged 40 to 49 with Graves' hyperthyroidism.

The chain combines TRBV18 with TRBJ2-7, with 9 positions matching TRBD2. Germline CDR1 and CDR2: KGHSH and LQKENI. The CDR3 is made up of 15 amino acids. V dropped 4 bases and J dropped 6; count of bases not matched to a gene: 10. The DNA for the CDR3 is TGTGCCAGCTCACTAAGTGGGCTAGCGGGAACCGAGCAGTACTTC. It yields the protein CASSLSGLAGTEQYF.

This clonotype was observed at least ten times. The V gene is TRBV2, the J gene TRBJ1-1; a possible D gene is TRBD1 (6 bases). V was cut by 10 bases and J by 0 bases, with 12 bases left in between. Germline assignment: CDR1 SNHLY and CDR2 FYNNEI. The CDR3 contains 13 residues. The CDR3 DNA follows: TGTGCCACGGACAGTGGAATGAACACTGAAGCTTTCTTT. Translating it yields CATDSGMNTEAFF.

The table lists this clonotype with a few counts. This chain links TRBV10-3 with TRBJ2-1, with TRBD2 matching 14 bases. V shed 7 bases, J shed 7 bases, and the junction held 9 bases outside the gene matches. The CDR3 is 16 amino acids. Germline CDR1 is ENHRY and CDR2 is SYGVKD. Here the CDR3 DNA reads TGTGCCATCACCCCCGGGGGACTAGCGGGAGTTAATGAGCAGTTCTTC. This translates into CAITPGGLAGVNEQFF.

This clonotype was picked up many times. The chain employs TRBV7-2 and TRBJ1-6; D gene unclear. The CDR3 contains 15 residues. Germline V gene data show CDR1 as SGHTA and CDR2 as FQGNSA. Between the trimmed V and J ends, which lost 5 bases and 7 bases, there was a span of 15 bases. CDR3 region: CASSRATLWNSPLHF. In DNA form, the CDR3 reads TGTGCCAGCAGCAGGGCTACCCTCTGGAATTCACCCCTCCACTTT. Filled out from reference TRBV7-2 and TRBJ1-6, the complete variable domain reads GAGVSQSPSNKVTEKGKDVELRCDPISGHTALYWYRQSLGQGLEFLIYFQGNSAPDKSGLPSDRFSAERTGGSVSTLTIQRTQQEDSAVYLCASSRATLWNSPLHFGNGTRLTVT.

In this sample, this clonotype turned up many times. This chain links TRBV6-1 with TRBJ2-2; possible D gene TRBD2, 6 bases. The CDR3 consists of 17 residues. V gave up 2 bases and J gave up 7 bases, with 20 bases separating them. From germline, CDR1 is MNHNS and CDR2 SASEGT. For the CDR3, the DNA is TGTGCCAGCAGTGAAAGGGGACTCCCGGCGGTCATCGGGGAGCTGTTTTTT. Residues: CASSERGLPAVIGELFF.

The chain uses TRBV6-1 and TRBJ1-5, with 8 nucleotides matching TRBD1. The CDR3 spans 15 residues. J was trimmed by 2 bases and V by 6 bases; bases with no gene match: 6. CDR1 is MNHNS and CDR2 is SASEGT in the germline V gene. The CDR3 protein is CASRPGTGRNQPQHF. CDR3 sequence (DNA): TGTGCCAGCAGGCCCGGGACAGGCCGCAATCAGCCCCAGCATTTT.

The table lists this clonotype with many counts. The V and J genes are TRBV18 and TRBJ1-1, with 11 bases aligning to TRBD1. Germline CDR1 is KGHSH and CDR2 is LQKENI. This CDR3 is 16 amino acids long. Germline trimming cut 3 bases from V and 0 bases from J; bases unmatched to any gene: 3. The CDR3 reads CASSPGQGAMNTEAFF. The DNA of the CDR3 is TGTGCCAGCTCACCCGGACAGGGGGCTATGAACACTGAAGCTTTCTTT.

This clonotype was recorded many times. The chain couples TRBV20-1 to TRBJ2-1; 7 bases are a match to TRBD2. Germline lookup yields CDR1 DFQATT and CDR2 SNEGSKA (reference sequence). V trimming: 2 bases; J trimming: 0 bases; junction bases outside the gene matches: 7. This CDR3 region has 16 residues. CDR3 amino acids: CSARRPAGYSYNEQFF. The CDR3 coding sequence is TGCAGTGCTAGACGCCCAGCGGGGTACTCCTACAATGAGCAGTTCTTC.

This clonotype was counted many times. For the CDR3, the DNA is TGCAGTGCTCAGGATAAAGGATCTGGGGCCAACGTCCTGACTTTC. Translated, it gives CSAQDKGSGANVLTF. The rearrangement uses TRBV20-1 and TRBJ2-6; D not certain. Trimming left V 5 bases short and J 1 base short, with 12 bases between. The V gene's germline CDR1 is DFQATT and CDR2 SNEGSKA (reference sequence). There are 15 residues in the CDR3.

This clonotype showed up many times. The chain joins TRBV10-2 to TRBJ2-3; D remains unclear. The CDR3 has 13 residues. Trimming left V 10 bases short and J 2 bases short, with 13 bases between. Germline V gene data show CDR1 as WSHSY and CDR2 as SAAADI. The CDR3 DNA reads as TGCGCCACTCAGACCGGATACACAGATACGCAGTATTTT. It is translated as CATQTGYTDTQYF.

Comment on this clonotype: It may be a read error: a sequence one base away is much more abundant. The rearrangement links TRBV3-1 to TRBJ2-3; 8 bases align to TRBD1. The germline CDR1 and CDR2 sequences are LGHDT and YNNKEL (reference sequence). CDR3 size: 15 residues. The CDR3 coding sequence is TGTACCAGCAGCCACGGACAGGGTTACACAGATACGCAGTATTTT. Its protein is CTSSHGQGYTDTQYF.

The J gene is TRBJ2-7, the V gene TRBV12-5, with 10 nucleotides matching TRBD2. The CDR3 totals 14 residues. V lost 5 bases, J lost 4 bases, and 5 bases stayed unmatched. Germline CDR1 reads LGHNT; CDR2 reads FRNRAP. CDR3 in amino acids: CASGPWTSGYEQYF. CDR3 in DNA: TGTGCTAGTGGTCCTTGGACTAGCGGATACGAGCAGTACTTC. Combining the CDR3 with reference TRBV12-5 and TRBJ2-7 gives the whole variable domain DARVTQTPRHKVTEMGQEVTMRCQPILGHNTVFWYRQTMMQGLELLAYFRNRAPLDDSGMPKDRFSAEMPDATLATLKIQPSEPRDSAVYFCASGPWTSGYEQYFGPGTRLTVT.

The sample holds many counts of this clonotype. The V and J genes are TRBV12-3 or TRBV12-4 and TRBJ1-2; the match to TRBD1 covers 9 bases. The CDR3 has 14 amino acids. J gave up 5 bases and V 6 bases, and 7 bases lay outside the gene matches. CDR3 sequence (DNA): TGTGCCAGCAGCTTGGACAGGGGCGGATATGGCTACACCTTC. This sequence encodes CASSLDRGGYGYTF.

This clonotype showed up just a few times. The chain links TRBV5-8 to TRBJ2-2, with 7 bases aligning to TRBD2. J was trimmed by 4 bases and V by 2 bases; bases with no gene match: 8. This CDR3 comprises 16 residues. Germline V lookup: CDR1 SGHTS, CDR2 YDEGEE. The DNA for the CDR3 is TGTGCCAGCAGCTTCAGCGCGGGAGAGGCCACCGGGGAGCTGTTTTTT. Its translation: CASSFSAGEATGELFF.

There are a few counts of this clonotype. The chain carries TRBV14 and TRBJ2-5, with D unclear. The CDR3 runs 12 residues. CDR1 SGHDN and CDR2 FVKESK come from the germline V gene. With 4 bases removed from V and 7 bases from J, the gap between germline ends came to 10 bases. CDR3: CASSRDTWTQYF. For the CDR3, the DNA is TGTGCCAGCAGCCGAGATACGTGGACCCAGTACTTC.

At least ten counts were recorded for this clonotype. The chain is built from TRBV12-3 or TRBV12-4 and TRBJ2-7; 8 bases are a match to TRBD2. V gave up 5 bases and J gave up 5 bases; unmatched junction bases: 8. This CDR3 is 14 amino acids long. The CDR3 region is CASSRIAGLHEQYF. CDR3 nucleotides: TGTGCCAGCAGTCGGATAGCGGGACTCCACGAGCAGTACTTC.

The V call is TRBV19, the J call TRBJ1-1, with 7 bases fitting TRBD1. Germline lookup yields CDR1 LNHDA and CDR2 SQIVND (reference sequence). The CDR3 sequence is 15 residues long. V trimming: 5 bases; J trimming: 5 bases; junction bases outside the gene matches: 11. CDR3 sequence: CASSAPRTGETEAFF. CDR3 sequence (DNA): TGTGCCAGTAGTGCACCTCGGACAGGTGAAACTGAAGCTTTCTTT.

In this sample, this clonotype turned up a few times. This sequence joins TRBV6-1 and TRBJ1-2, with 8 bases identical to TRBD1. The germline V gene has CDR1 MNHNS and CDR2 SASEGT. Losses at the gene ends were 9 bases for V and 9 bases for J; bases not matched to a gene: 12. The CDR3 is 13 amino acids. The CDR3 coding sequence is TGTGCCAGTGAAGACAGGGGAGGGTTCAGCTACACCTTC. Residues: CASEDRGGFSYTF.

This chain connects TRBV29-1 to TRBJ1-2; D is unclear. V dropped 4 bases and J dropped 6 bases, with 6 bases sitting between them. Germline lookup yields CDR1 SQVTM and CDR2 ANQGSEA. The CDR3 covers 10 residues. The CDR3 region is CSVARDGYTF. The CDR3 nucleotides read TGCAGCGTTGCCCGGGATGGCTACACCTTC.

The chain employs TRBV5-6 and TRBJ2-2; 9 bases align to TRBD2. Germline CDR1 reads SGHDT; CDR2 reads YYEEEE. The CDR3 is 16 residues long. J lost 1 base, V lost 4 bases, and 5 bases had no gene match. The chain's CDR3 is CASSPRLAVNTGELFF. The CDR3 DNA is TGTGCCAGCAGCCCCCGACTAGCGGTGAACACCGGGGAGCTGTTTTTT.

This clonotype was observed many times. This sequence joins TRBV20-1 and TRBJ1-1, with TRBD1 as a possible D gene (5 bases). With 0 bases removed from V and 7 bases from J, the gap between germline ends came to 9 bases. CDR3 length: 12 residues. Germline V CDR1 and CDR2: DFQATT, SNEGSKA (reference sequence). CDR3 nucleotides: TGCAGTGCTAGAGATGGGGGTAATGAAGCTTTCTTT. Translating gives CSARDGGNEAFF.

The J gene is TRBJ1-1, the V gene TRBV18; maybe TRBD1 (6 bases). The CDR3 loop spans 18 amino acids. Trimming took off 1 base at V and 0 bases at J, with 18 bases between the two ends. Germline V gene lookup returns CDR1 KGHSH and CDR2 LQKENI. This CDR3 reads CASSPRLWGGPLNTEAFF. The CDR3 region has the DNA TGTGCCAGCTCACCACGCTTGTGGGGGGGCCCTTTGAACACTGAAGCTTTCTTT.

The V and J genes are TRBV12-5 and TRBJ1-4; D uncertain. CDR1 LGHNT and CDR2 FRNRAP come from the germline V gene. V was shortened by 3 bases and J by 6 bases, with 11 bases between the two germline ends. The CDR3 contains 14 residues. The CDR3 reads CASGFGTVYEKLFF. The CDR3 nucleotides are TGTGCTAGTGGTTTTGGAACAGTTTATGAAAAACTGTTTTTT.

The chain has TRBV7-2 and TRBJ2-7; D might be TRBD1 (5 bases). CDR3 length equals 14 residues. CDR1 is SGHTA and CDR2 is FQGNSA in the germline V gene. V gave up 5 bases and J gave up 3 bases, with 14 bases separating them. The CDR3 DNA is TGTGCCAGCAGCCCTATTGGCAGGGACTACGAGCAGTACTTC. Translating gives CASSPIGRDYEQYF.

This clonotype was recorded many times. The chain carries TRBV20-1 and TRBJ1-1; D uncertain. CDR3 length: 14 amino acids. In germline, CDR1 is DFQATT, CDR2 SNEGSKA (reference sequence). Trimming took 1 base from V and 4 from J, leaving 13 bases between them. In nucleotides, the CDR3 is TGCAGTGCTAGAGGCCCGGTCCGGAGCACTGAAGCTTTCTTT. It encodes CSARGPVRSTEAFF.

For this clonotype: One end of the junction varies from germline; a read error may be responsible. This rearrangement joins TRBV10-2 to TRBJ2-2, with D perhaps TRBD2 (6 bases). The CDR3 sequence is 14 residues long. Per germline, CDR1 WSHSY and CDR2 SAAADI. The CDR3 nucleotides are TGCGCCAGCAGTGAGGGGACTGACACCGGGGAGCTGGTTTTT. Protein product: CASSEGTDTGELVF.

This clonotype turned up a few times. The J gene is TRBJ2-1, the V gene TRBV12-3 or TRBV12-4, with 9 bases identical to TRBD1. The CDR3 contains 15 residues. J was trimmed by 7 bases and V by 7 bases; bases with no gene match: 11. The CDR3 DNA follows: TGTGCCAGCATTCGAACCGGGACAGGGTGGAATGAGCAGTTCTTC. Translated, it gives CASIRTGTGWNEQFF.

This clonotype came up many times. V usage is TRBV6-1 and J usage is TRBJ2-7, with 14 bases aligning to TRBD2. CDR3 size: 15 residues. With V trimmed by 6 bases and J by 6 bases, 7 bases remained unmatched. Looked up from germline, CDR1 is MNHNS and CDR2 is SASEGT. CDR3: CASRGLAGAGGEQYF. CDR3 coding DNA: TGTGCCAGCAGGGGACTAGCGGGAGCGGGGGGCGAGCAGTACTTC.

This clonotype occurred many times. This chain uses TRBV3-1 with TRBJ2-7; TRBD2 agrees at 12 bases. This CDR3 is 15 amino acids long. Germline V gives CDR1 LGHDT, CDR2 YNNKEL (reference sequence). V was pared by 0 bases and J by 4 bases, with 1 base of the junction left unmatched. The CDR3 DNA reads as TGTGCCAGCAGCCAAGAAGGGACTAGCGGGTACGAGCAGTACTTC. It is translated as CASSQEGTSGYEQYF.

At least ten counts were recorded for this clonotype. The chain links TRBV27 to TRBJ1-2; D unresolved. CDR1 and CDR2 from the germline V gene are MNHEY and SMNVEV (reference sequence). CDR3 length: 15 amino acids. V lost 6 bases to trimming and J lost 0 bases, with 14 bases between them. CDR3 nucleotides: TGTGCCAGCAGACCGCTAGGCAGTGCTAACTATGGCTACACCTTC. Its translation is CASRPLGSANYGYTF.